The clone carrying this TCR beta chain showed up just a few times. This specimen comes from a study of T-cell reconstitution after alpha-beta-depleted transplantation in children. The length of the CDR3 is 17 residues. V shed 6 bases, J shed 0 bases, and the junction held 10 bases outside the gene matches. The germline V gene encodes CDR1 SNHLY and CDR2 FYNNEI. Researchers prepared the TCRbeta library using unique molecular identifiers, the study reports. TCRdb reprocessed the PCR reads with MiXCR, giving one entry per CDR3 protein. The sample holds some 500,000 distinct CDR3 sequences; 15% to 20% are singletons and the top ten take over 3%.

The sequence was obtained from a human donor who donated a stem cell graft to a child with acute lymphoblastic leukemia. Source: PBMCs from the stem cell graft donor, taken from the stem cell graft. This chain joins TRBV2 and TRBJ2-1; 8 bases map to TRBD2. The CDR3 nucleotides read TGTGCCAGCAGCGGAGGTAGCGGGATTAGCTCCTACAATGAGCAGTTCTTC. Protein: CASSGGSGISSYNEQFF.